The 17 T cell receptor beta chains below all came from one sample that was sequenced in a study of CD8 T cells in ankylosing spondylitis. TCRdb recomputed calls from the 5' RACE reads with MiXCR, one row per CDR3 protein. The sample holds approximately 30,000 distinct CDR3 sequences, over 7% seen once. Sequencing was done on a sample of blood. The receptors were sampled from a male donor with ankylosing spondylitis or in good health (not recorded which).

This clonotype came up many times. This chain links TRBV29-1 with TRBJ2-3; possible D gene TRBD2, 5 bases. The germline V gene encodes CDR1 SQVTM and CDR2 ANQGSEA. The CDR3 is made up of 11 amino acids. V gave up 4 bases and J gave up 14 bases, with 16 bases separating them. The CDR3 loop is CSVVRDGNGYF. CDR3 in DNA: TGCAGCGTTGTTCGGGATGGGAATGGGTATTTT.

The table lists this clonotype with a count of one. The chain has TRBV7-2 and TRBJ2-5; 11 nucleotides align to TRBD2. The ends lost 5 bases at V and 1 base at J; junction bases unmatched: 3. The germline gives CDR1 SGHTA, CDR2 FQGNSA. CDR3 length equals 15 residues. For the CDR3, the DNA is TGTGCCAGCAGCCTTGGACTAGCGGGCCAAGAGACCCAGTACTTC. Amino acids: CASSLGLAGQETQYF.

This chain uses TRBV28 with TRBJ2-1, with TRBD2 as a possible D gene (6 bases). Trimming shortened V by 1 base and J by 0 bases, and 7 bases separated the two germline ends. The CDR3 is 15 amino acids. CDR1 is MDHEN, CDR2 SYDVKM, per germline. The CDR3 nucleotides are TGTGCCAGCAGTTTATTAGCGGTCTCCTACAATGAGCAGTTCTTC. It codes for CASSLLAVSYNEQFF.

This clonotype showed up just a few times. The chain carries TRBV29-1 and TRBJ2-1; D remains unclear. The CDR3 sequence is 13 residues long. Germline CDR1 is SQVTM and CDR2 is ANQGSEA. The ends were cut back, 4 bases at V and 5 bases at J, with 12 bases in the middle. The CDR3 spells CSVGSTAHNEQFF. In DNA, the CDR3 is TGCAGCGTTGGGTCTACGGCGCACAATGAGCAGTTCTTC.

The chain employs TRBV9 and TRBJ2-2; D unresolved. The V gene's germline CDR1 is SGDLS and CDR2 YYNGEE. V was trimmed by 0 bases and J by 7 bases, leaving 4 bases between them. This CDR3 contains 12 residues. In DNA, the CDR3 is TGTGCCAGCAGCGTAGACGTCGGGGAGCTGTTTTTT. As protein: CASSVDVGELFF. The variable domain in full, completed from reference TRBV9 and TRBJ2-2, reads DSGVTQTPKHLITATGQRVTLRCSPRSGDLSVYWYQQSLDQGLQFLIQYYNGEERAKGNILERFSAQQFPDLHSELNLSSLELGDSALYFCASSVDVGELFFGEGSRLTVL.

This clonotype appeared many times. The chain carries TRBV20-1 and TRBJ2-3; a weak D match, TRBD1 (5 bases). The V and J ends lost 7 bases and 1 base respectively, with 6 bases between them. Germline V CDR1 and CDR2: DFQATT, SNEGSKA (reference sequence). CDR3 length equals 11 residues. CDR3 DNA: TGCAGTGTAGGGGGCACAGATACGCAGTATTTT. This gives the protein CSVGGTDTQYF.

This clonotype was found a few times. The chain joins TRBV29-1 to TRBJ2-7, with D possibly being TRBD1 (6 bases). The germline V gene encodes CDR1 SQVTM and CDR2 ANQGSEA. This CDR3 is built from 14 residues. The V and J ends lost 4 bases and 0 bases respectively, with 13 bases between them. The CDR3 reads CSVVWDTDSYEQYF. The DNA for the CDR3 is TGCAGCGTTGTATGGGACACCGACTCCTACGAGCAGTACTTC.

This clonotype appeared many times. The V and J genes are TRBV3-1 and TRBJ2-7, with TRBD2 matching 10 bases. J gave up 6 bases and V 1 base, and 6 bases lay outside the gene matches. CDR3 length: 15 amino acids. Germline loops: CDR1 LGHDT, CDR2 YNNKEL (reference sequence). CDR3: CASSQGFGLAAEQYF. The DNA of the CDR3 is TGTGCCAGCAGCCAAGGGTTCGGACTAGCGGCCGAGCAGTACTTC.

In its sample, this clonotype was seen a few times. V and J are TRBV29-1 and TRBJ1-4; no clear D. V was clipped by 0 bases and J by 8 bases, with 4 bases between them. CDR3 length: 11 amino acids. Germline V lookup: CDR1 SQVTM, CDR2 ANQGSEA. CDR3 sequence: CSVEEGEKLFF. CDR3 nucleotides: TGCAGCGTTGAAGAGGGGGAAAAACTGTTTTTT.

This clonotype appeared a few times. The chain combines TRBV6-4 with TRBJ2-3; 11 bases align to TRBD2. CDR3 length: 14 residues. Germline V gene sequence: CDR1 MRHNA, CDR2 SNTAGT. V trimming: 6 bases; J trimming: 4 bases; junction bases outside the gene matches: 3. The CDR3 protein is CASRTTSGADTQYF. The CDR3 DNA reads TGTGCCAGCAGAACGACTAGCGGGGCAGATACGCAGTATTTT.

This clonotype was observed a handful of times. The V gene is TRBV20-1, the J gene TRBJ2-3; D may be TRBD2 (6 bases). This CDR3 is built from 13 residues. Germline assignment: CDR1 DFQATT and CDR2 SNEGSKA (reference sequence). Trimming took 2 bases from V and 3 from J, leaving 9 bases between them. In nucleotides, the CDR3 is TGCAGTGCTAGAACTGGGAGGACAGATACGCAGTATTTT. As protein: CSARTGRTDTQYF.

This clonotype came up many times. Here the CDR3 DNA reads TGTGCCAGCAGCCAAGGCCTAGCCCTCGGCGAGCAGTACTTC. Translating it yields CASSQGLALGEQYF. The gene calls are TRBV3-1 and TRBJ2-7; tentative D call: TRBD2 (5 bases). This CDR3 spans 14 amino acids. Germline CDR1 LGHDT, CDR2 YNNKEL (reference sequence). Trimming stripped 1 base from V and 6 bases from J, with 13 bases between.

Ten or more counts support this clonotype. The V gene is TRBV29-1, the J gene TRBJ2-3, with 9 bases fitting TRBD2. CDR3 size: 15 residues. J gave up 2 bases and V 3 bases, and 6 bases lay outside the gene matches. CDR1 is SQVTM, CDR2 ANQGSEA, per germline. The CDR3 loop is CSVEASGRTTDTQYF. The CDR3 region has the DNA TGCAGCGTTGAGGCCAGCGGGAGGACCACAGATACGCAGTATTTT.

V gene TRBV6-2 or TRBV6-3 combines with J gene TRBJ2-7; tentative D call: TRBD1 (5 bases). CDR3 length: 17 amino acids. The germline CDR1 and CDR2 sequences are MNHEY and SVGEGT. V was pared by 0 bases and J by 0 bases, with 15 bases between. CDR3 bases: TGTGCCAGCAGTTACTCGATACGCGAAGGGGACTCCTACGAGCAGTACTTC. Translation gives CASSYSIREGDSYEQYF.

The CDR3: CASSTINKLAGNEQFF. CDR3 bases: TGTGCCAGCAGCACAATTAATAAACTAGCGGGTAATGAGCAGTTCTTC. V and J are TRBV28 and TRBJ2-1, with 9 bases lining up with TRBD2. This CDR3 comprises 16 residues. Trimming took 6 bases from V and 7 from J; bases not matched to a gene: 13. The germline CDR1 and CDR2 sequences are MDHEN and SYDVKM.

A few counts support this clonotype. The chain carries TRBV28 and TRBJ1-6; unclear D gene. The CDR3 spans 14 residues. Trimming took off 7 bases at V and 9 bases at J, with 16 bases between the two ends. In germline, CDR1 is MDHEN, CDR2 SYDVKM. The CDR3 reads CASTDTAAASPLHF. The CDR3 DNA reads TGTGCCAGCACCGACACGGCGGCGGCTTCACCCCTCCACTTT.

The chain is built from TRBV3-1 and TRBJ2-1, with D perhaps assigned TRBD1 or TRBD2 (5 bases each). V shed 3 bases and J shed 2 bases, with 11 bases lying between them. The CDR3 is made up of 15 amino acids. Per germline, CDR1 LGHDT and CDR2 YNNKEL (reference sequence). CDR3 in amino acids: CASSHIRETYNEQFF. CDR3 DNA sequence: TGTGCCAGCAGCCATATCAGGGAGACCTACAATGAGCAGTTCTTC.